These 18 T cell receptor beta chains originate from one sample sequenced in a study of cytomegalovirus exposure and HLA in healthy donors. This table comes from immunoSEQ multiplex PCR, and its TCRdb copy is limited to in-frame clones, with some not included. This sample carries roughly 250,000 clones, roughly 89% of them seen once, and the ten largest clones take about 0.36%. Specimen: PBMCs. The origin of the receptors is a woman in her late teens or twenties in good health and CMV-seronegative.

The CDR3 DNA follows: TGTGCCAGCAGGGACAGGGCCTATGGCTACACCTTC. This encodes CASRDRAYGYTF. This sequence joins TRBV27 and TRBJ1-2; 8 nucleotides agree with TRBD1. The J segment lost 4 bases and the V segment lost 6 bases, leaving 1 base of the junction unmatched. CDR1 and CDR2 from the germline V gene are MNHEY and SMNVEV (reference sequence). The CDR3 loop spans 12 amino acids.

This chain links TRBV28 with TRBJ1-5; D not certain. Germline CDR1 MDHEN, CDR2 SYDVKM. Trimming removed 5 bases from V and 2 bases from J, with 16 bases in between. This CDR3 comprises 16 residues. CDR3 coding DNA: TGTGCCAGCAGTACGGAAAGTCGGGGAGGCAATCAGCCCCAGCATTTT. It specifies CASSTESRGGNQPQHF. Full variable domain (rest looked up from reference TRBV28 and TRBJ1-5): DVKVTQSSRYLVKRTGEKVFLECVQDMDHENMFWYRQDPGLGLRLIYFSYDVKMKEKGDIPEGYSVSREKKERFSLILESASTNQTSMYLCASSTESRGGNQPQHFGDGTRLSIL.

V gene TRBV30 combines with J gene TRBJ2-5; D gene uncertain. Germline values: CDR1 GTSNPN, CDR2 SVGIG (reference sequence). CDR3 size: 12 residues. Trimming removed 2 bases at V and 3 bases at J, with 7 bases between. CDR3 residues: CAWSNLEETQYF. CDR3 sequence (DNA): TGTGCCTGGAGTAACCTAGAAGAGACCCAGTACTTC.

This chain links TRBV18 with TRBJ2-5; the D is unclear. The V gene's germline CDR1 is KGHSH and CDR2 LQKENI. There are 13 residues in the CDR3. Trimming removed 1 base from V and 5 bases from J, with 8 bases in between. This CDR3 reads CASSPQRGETQYF. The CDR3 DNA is TGTGCCAGCTCACCACAAAGAGGCGAGACCCAGTACTTC.

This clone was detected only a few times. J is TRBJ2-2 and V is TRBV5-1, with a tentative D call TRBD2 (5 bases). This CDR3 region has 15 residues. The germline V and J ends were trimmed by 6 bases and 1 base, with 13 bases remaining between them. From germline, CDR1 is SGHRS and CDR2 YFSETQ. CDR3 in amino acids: CASTFGVRNTGELFF. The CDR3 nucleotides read TGCGCCAGCACCTTCGGGGTTAGGAACACCGGGGAGCTGTTTTTT.

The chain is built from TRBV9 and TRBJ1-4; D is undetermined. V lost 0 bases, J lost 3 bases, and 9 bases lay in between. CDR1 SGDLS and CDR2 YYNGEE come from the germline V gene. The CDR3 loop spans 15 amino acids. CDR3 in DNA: TGTGCCAGCAGCGTAGGGAGTGTGGCTAATGAAAAACTGTTTTTT. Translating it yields CASSVGSVANEKLFF.

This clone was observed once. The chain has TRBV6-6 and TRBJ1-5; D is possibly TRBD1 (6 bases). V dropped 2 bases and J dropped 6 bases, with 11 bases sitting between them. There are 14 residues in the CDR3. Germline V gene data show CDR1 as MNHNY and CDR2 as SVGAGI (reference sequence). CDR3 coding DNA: TGTGCCAGCAGTTACATCGGGGGGGCTCAGCCCCAGCATTTT. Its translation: CASSYIGGAQPQHF.

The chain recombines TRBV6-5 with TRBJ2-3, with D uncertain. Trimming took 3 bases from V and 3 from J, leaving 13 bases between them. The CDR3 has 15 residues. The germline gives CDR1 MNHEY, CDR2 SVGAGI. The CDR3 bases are TGTGCCAGCAGTTATTACCAGGCGACGACAGATACGCAGTATTTT. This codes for CASSYYQATTDTQYF.

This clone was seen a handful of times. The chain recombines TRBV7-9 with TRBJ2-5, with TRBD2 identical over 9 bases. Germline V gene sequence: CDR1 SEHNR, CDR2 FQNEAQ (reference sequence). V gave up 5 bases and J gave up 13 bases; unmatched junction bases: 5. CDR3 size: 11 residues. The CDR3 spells CASSRGLAMYF. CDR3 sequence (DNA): TGTGCCAGCAGCCGAGGACTAGCGATGTACTTC.

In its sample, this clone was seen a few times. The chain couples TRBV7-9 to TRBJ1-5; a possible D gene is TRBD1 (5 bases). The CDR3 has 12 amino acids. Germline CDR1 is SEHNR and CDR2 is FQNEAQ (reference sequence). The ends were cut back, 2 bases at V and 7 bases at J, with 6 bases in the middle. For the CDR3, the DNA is TGTGCCAGCAGCTTACAGGGACAGCCCCAGCATTTT. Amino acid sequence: CASSLQGQPQHF.

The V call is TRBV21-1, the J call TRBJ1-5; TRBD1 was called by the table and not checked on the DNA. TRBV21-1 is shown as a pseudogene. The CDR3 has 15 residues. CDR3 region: CARTRTGCSNQPQHF. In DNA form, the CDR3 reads TGTGCCAGAACCCGAACAGGGTGTAGCAATCAGCCCCAGCATTTT.

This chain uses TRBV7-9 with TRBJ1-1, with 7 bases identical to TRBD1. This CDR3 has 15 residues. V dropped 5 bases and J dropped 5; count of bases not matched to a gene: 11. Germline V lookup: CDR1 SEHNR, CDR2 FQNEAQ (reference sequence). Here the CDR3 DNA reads TGTGCCAGCAGCCCCCAACGACAGGGCCTGACTGAAGCTTTCTTT. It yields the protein CASSPQRQGLTEAFF.

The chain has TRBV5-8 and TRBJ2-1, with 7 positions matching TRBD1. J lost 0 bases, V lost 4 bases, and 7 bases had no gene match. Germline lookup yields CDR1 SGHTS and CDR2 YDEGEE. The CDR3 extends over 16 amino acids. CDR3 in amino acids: CASSTDRAFSYNEQFF. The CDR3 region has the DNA TGTGCCAGCAGCACCGACAGGGCCTTCTCCTACAATGAGCAGTTCTTC.

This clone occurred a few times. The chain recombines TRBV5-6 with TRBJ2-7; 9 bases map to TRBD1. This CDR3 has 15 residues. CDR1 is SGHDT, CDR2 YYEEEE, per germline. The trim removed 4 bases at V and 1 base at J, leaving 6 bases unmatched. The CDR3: CASSTGTGRSYEQYV. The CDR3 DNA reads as TGTGCCAGCAGCACAGGGACAGGGCGATCCTACGAGCAGTACGTC.

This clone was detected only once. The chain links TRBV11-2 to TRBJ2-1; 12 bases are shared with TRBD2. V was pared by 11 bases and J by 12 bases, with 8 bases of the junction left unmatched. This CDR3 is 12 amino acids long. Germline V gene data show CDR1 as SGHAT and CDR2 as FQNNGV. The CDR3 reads CASQTSGGTQFF. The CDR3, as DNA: TGTGCCTCCCAGACTAGCGGGGGAACGCAGTTCTTC.

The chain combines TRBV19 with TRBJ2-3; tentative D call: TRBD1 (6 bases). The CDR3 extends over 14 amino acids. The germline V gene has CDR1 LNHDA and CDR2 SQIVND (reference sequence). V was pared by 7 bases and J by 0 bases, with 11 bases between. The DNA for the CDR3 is TGTGCCAGTACCCAAGGGGGAAGCACAGATACGCAGTATTTT. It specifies CASTQGGSTDTQYF.

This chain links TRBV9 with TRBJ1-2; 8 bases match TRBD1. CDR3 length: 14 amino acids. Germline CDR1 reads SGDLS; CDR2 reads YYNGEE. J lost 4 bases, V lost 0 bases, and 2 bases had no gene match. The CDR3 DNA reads TGTGCCAGCAGCGTAGGAGGACAGGGCTATGGCTACACCTTC. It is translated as CASSVGGQGYGYTF.

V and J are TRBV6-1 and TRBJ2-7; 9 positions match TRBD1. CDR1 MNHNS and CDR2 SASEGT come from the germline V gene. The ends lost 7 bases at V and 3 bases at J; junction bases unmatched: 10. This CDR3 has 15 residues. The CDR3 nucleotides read TGTGCCAGCACCCTTAACAGGGGGCTGGGCTACGAGCAGTACTTC. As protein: CASTLNRGLGYEQYF.